The present T cell receptor beta chain was sequenced within a study of long-term antiretroviral therapy in people with HIV. Runs used v3.0 of the immunoSEQ assay and were done at survey level. Method: immunoSEQ multiplex PCR; TCRdb's copy keeps in-frame clones and lacks some. The sample holds over 35,000 clones; approximately 86% are singletons and the top ten take roughly 3.9%. Study outcomes and limitations: Increased diversity was seen after ART, yet it remained lower than in transplant donor controls. Older ART regimens were possibly in use when the blood was collected between about 2004 and 2018.

Every one of the donors gave at least one pre-ART PBMC sample and at least two post-ART PBMC samples. Until DNA extraction, the samples held between about 1-10 million cryopreserved PBMC. The CDR3 runs to 14 residues. Germline values: CDR1 SGHNT, CDR2 YYREEE (reference sequence). With 4 bases clipped from V and 4 bases from J, the junction kept 7 bases outside the gene matches. This clone appeared a single time. Its matching antigen is unknown. This receptor was identified in a woman between 18 and 29 years old with HIV. The starting material was unsorted PBMCs, obtained just before starting antiretroviral therapy. The chain has TRBV5-4 and TRBJ2-5, with 7 nucleotides matching TRBD1. CDR3 protein: CASSVQGWGETQYF. Here the CDR3 DNA reads TGTGCCAGCAGCGTACAGGGGTGGGGAGAGACCCAGTACTTC.